The 22 T cell receptor beta chains presented below share a single source sample, sequenced in a study of blood T cell repertoires in COVID-19 (TCRdb year 2020). Receptor libraries were prepared by the immunoSEQ multiplex PCR assay. What TCRdb holds here is the immuneACCESS table cut down to in-frame rearrangements. Part of the clones is not present; checked against another copy, under half of the missing clones reflect an unresolved V gene, and the others are unexplained. This sample comprises under 150,000 clones, 83% of them detected only once. 18% of the sample lies in the top ten. The sample taken for sequencing was PBMCs or T cells enriched from blood (not recorded which). These receptors were obtained from a man younger than 40 who had recovered from COVID-19.

The J gene is TRBJ2-7, the V gene TRBV28, with a weak D call TRBD1 (6 bases). The CDR3 is made up of 13 amino acids. Germline CDR1 and CDR2: MDHEN and SYDVKM. Between the trimmed V and J ends, which lost 8 bases and 0 bases, there was a span of 11 bases. The CDR3 loop reads CASLGDTSYEQYF. CDR3 nucleotides: TGTGCCAGCTTAGGGGACACCTCCTACGAGCAGTACTTC. The full variable domain, completed using reference TRBV28 and TRBJ2-7, is DVKVTQSSRYLVKRTGEKVFLECVQDMDHENMFWYRQDPGLGLRLIYFSYDVKMKEKGDIPEGYSVSREKKERFSLILESASTNQTSMYLCASLGDTSYEQYFGPGTRLTVT.

The chain couples TRBV21-1 to TRBJ2-4; the table's D gene call, TRBD1, was not cross checked with the DNA. TRBV21-1 is termed a pseudogene. The CDR3 is 19 residues long. CDR3 sequence reads: CASSKFDDRGDLAKNIQYF. CDR3 bases: TGTGCCAGCAGCAAATTCGACGACAGGGGGGACTTGGCCAAAAACATTCAGTACTTC.

This clone was detected once. The V and J genes are TRBV7-6 and TRBJ1-5, with D maybe TRBD1 (6 bases). CDR1 SGHVS and CDR2 FNYEAQ come from the germline V gene. The CDR3 covers 15 residues. V shed 1 base and J shed 0 bases, with 7 bases lying between them. This CDR3 reads CASSLGTDSNQPQHF. CDR3 in DNA: TGTGCCAGCAGCTTAGGGACAGATAGCAATCAGCCCCAGCATTTT.

The chain is built from TRBV7-9 and TRBJ1-1; D uncertain. This CDR3 contains 17 residues. The V gene lost 0 bases and the J gene lost 4 bases, with 18 bases spanning the gap. The germline gives CDR1 SEHNR, CDR2 FQNEAQ (reference sequence). The CDR3 is CASSLAEKGDRGTEAFF. The CDR3 DNA reads TGTGCCAGCAGCTTAGCGGAGAAGGGAGACCGTGGCACTGAAGCTTTCTTT.

The chain couples TRBV3-1 (or the pseudogene TRBV3-2) to TRBJ1-6; 8 nucleotides match TRBD1. The germline V gene encodes CDR1 LGHDT and CDR2 YNNKEL (reference sequence). The trim removed 4 bases at V and 7 bases at J, leaving 6 bases unmatched. The CDR3 totals 15 residues. CDR3 protein: CASSPGQGGNSPLHF. The DNA for the CDR3 is TGTGCCAGCAGCCCAGGACAGGGAGGAAATTCACCCCTCCACTTT.

The chain carries TRBV30 and TRBJ1-5, with TRBD1 identical over 7 bases. The CDR3 is 14 amino acids. The V gene's germline CDR1 is GTSNPN and CDR2 SVGIG (reference sequence). The trim removed 2 bases at V and 4 bases at J, leaving 5 bases unmatched. The DNA of the CDR3 is TGTGCCTGGAGTACGGGACAGACAAATCAGCCCCAGCATTTT. It specifies CAWSTGQTNQPQHF. The entire variable domain, with the rest obtained from reference TRBV30 and TRBJ1-5, is as follows: SQTIHQWPATLVQPVGSPLSLECTVEGTSNPNLYWYRQAAGRGLQLLFYSVGIGQISSEVPQNLSASRPQDRQFILSSKKLLLSDSGFYLCAWSTGQTNQPQHFGDGTRLSIL.

V and J are TRBV6-6 and TRBJ1-5; TRBD1 matches 7 bases. Germline V gene lookup returns CDR1 MNHNY and CDR2 SVGAGI (reference sequence). The CDR3 runs to 14 residues. V lost 0 bases, J lost 4 bases, and 0 bases stayed unmatched. The CDR3 here is CASSYSGQNQPQHF. CDR3 DNA: TGTGCCAGCAGTTACTCGGGACAGAATCAGCCCCAGCATTTT.

The chain recombines TRBV6-5 with TRBJ1-2; D may be TRBD1 (6 bases). V lost 5 bases, J lost 3 bases, and 16 bases lay in between. CDR3 length equals 15 residues. Germline loops: CDR1 MNHEY, CDR2 SVGAGI. The CDR3 nucleotides read TGTGCCAGCAGTCCCCGTGGGGGCGAGGACTATGGCTACACCTTC. This translates into CASSPRGGEDYGYTF.

V usage is TRBV7-2 and J usage is TRBJ1-1; 7 bases match TRBD1. Looked up from germline, CDR1 is SGHTA and CDR2 is FQGNSA. Trimming removed 7 bases from V and 4 bases from J; junction bases left unmatched: 9. The CDR3 runs to 14 residues. In DNA form, the CDR3 reads TGTGCCAGCACCCTCGACCAGGGGGTCACTGAAGCTTTCTTT. Protein product: CASTLDQGVTEAFF.

The chain has TRBV19 and TRBJ1-4; D remains unclear. The CDR3 length is 13 residues. CDR1 LNHDA and CDR2 SQIVND come from the germline V gene (reference sequence). The V end was cut by 9 bases, the J end by 0 bases, with 8 bases between. CDR3 DNA sequence: TGTGCCAGCAAGGAGTCAACTAATGAAAAACTGTTTTTT. It is translated as CASKESTNEKLFF.

This clone was counted a few times. The chain combines TRBV7-9 with TRBJ2-7; D is possibly TRBD1 (6 bases). Germline values: CDR1 SEHNR, CDR2 FQNEAQ (reference sequence). The CDR3 loop spans 12 amino acids. The ends were cut back, 5 bases at V and 7 bases at J, with 12 bases in the middle. This CDR3 reads CASSPDSGEQYV. As DNA, the CDR3 is TGTGCCAGCAGCCCGGACAGTGGAGAGCAGTACGTC.

The V gene is TRBV19, the J gene TRBJ2-3; maybe TRBD1 (7 bases). There are 15 residues in the CDR3. From germline, CDR1 is LNHDA and CDR2 SQIVND (reference sequence). V lost 6 bases and J lost 5, with 18 bases in between. The CDR3 here is CASRGRRQGGDTQYF. CDR3 coding DNA: TGTGCCAGTAGGGGCCGGAGACAGGGAGGAGATACGCAGTATTTT.

This clone was counted once. V is TRBV10-3 and J is TRBJ1-1, with D possibly matching TRBD1 (6 bases). V lost 8 bases and J lost 0, with 16 bases in between. CDR1 ENHRY and CDR2 SYGVKD come from the germline V gene. CDR3 size: 15 residues. The CDR3 spells CAIGPQGIMNTEAFF. The DNA for the CDR3 is TGTGCCATCGGCCCCCAGGGGATCATGAACACTGAAGCTTTCTTT.

This clone was recorded only once. J is TRBJ2-1 and V is TRBV2; 8 nucleotides agree with TRBD1. V trimming: 2 bases; J trimming: 8 bases; junction bases outside the gene matches: 8. From germline, CDR1 is SNHLY and CDR2 FYNNEI. The CDR3 sequence is 15 residues long. The CDR3 spells CASSEFGQGYDEQFF. CDR3 coding DNA: TGTGCCAGCAGTGAATTTGGACAGGGTTATGATGAGCAGTTCTTC. The full variable domain, completed using reference TRBV2 and TRBJ2-1, is EPEVTQTPSHQVTQMGQEVILRCVPISNHLYFYWYRQILGQKVEFLVSFYNNEISEKSEIFDDQFSVERPDGSNFTLKIRSTKLEDSAMYFCASSEFGQGYDEQFFGPGTRLTVL.

This chain links TRBV29-1 with TRBJ1-1; 7 nucleotides agree with TRBD1. The CDR3 covers 13 residues. Germline V gene sequence: CDR1 SQVTM, CDR2 ANQGSEA. Trimming took 6 bases from V and 0 from J; bases not matched to a gene: 4. This CDR3 is CSVHRGLNTEAFF. Here the CDR3 DNA reads TGCAGCGTCCACAGGGGTTTGAACACTGAAGCTTTCTTT.

The chain recombines TRBV4-1 with TRBJ1-6, with D unclear. There are 15 residues in the CDR3. In germline, CDR1 is MGHRA, CDR2 YSYEKL. V lost 0 bases to trimming and J lost 0 bases, with 3 bases between them. The CDR3 DNA reads TGCGCCAGCAGCCAAGATAGCTCCTATAATTCACCCCTCCACTTT. Translation gives CASSQDSSYNSPLHF.

V usage is TRBV5-1 and J usage is TRBJ2-7; TRBD1 matches 7 bases. Losses at the gene ends were 2 bases for V and 3 bases for J; bases not matched to a gene: 8. CDR1 and CDR2 (germline): SGHRS, YFSETQ. This CDR3 region has 15 residues. CDR3 nucleotide sequence: TGCGCCAGCAGCTTAAACACCGGGACAGACTACGAGCAGTACGTC. Translated: CASSLNTGTDYEQYV.

The V gene is TRBV2, the J gene TRBJ2-1; 8 bases fit TRBD1. The CDR3 is made up of 15 amino acids. The germline CDR1 and CDR2 sequences are SNHLY and FYNNEI. With V trimmed by 6 bases and J by 2 bases, 6 bases remained unmatched. For the CDR3, the DNA is TGTGCCAGCAGATCCGGGACAGGAGCCTACAATGAGCAGTTCTTC. Translation gives CASRSGTGAYNEQFF.

On this clone: Its ends do not fully match the called genes, so a read error is possible. Other DNA sequences in the same sample also yield this CDR3. The rearrangement joins TRBV6-5 to TRBJ1-1; TRBD1 agrees at 7 bases. Germline CDR1 is MNHEY and CDR2 is SVGAGI. The CDR3 is 11 amino acids. DNA of the CDR3: TGTGCCAGCAGTCGGGACAGTGAAGCTTTTTTT. Translating it yields CASSRDSEAFF.

V and J are TRBV19 and TRBJ2-7; 10 bases agree with TRBD2. CDR3 length equals 15 residues. Germline values: CDR1 LNHDA, CDR2 SQIVND (reference sequence). The V and J ends lost 3 bases and 3 bases, in that order; junction bases with no gene match: 5. The CDR3 reads CASSMGASGSYEQYF. The CDR3 nucleotides are TGTGCCAGTAGTATGGGTGCTAGCGGGAGCTACGAGCAGTACTTC.

This rearrangement joins TRBV2 to TRBJ2-2, with D possibly TRBD1 on 6 matching bases. Germline assignment: CDR1 SNHLY and CDR2 FYNNEI. Trimming cost V 6 bases and J 2 bases, with 10 bases left between them. The CDR3 contains 14 residues. CDR3 DNA sequence: TGTGCCAGCAGCCGACAGGCTAACACCGGGGAGCTGTTTTTT. Its protein is CASSRQANTGELFF.

This sequence joins TRBV5-1 and TRBJ2-2, with 8 bases that match TRBD2. CDR3 size: 17 residues. The trim removed 0 bases at V and 4 bases at J, leaving 8 bases unmatched. CDR1 is SGHRS, CDR2 YFSETQ, per germline. The CDR3 DNA reads as TGCGCCAGCAGCTTGGCCCCTCGCGGGGGGATCACCGGGGAGCTGTTTTTT. Encoded protein: CASSLAPRGGITGELFF.